This T cell receptor (beta chain) comes out of a study of OX40 agonist ivuxolimab in advanced cancers. Study in general: Patients in the trial were receiving intravenous ivuxolimab every 2 weeks, at doses of 0.01 to 10 mg/kg.

Measured with immunoSEQ multiplex PCR; TCRdb has only the in-frame clones, and not every one. The data hold more than 80,000 clones, with 85% to 90% observed a single time. The ends were cut back, 6 bases at V and 4 bases at J, with 16 bases in the middle. Germline CDR1 reads SNHLY; CDR2 reads FYNNEI. The CDR3 runs 15 residues. The source of this sequence is an adult with an advanced solid tumor such as melanoma, head and neck, liver or kidney cancer. The input for sequencing was CD4+ or CD8+ T cells sorted from blood, taken in a trial of the OX40 agonist ivuxolimab. The J gene is TRBJ2-1, the V gene TRBV2; the D call may be TRBD1 or TRBD2 (5 bases each). The CDR3 nucleotides read TGTGCCAGCAGCCGAATTCGAGGGGTTTACAATGAGCAGTTCTTC. Encoded protein: CASSRIRGVYNEQFF.